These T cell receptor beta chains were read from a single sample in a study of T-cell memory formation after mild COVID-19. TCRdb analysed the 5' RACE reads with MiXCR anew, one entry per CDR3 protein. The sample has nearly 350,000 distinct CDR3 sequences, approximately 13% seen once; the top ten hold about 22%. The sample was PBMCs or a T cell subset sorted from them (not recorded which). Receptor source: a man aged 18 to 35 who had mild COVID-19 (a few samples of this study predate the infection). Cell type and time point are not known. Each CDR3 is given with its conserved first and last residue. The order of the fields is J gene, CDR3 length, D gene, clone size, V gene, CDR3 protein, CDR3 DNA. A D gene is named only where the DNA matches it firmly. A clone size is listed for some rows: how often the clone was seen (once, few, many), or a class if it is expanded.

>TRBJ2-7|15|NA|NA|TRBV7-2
CASSLSSGRIYEQYF
TGTGCCAGCAGCTTAAGCTCGGGACGGATCTACGAGCAGTACTTC
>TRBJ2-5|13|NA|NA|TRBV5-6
CASSGGRQETQYF
TGTGCCAGCAGCGGGGGGCGCCAAGAGACCCAGTACTTC
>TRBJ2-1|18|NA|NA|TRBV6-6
CASRHSPTLASSYNEQFF
TGTGCCAGCAGACACAGCCCCACTCTAGCGAGCTCCTACAATGAGCAGTTCTTC
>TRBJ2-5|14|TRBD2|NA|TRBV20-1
CSASRGGRRETQYF
TGCAGTGCTAGTCGGGGGGGCAGGAGGGAGACCCAGTACTTC
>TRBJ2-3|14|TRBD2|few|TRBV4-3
CASSQDRRGDTQYF
TGTGCCAGCAGCCAAGATCGGCGGGGGGATACGCAGTATTTT
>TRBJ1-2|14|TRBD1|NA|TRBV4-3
CASSQMTGTGGYTF
TGCGCCAGCAGCCAGATGACAGGGACTGGTGGCTACACCTTC
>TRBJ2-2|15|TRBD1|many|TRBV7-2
CASSSGQGHTGELFF
TGTGCCAGCAGCTCCGGACAGGGCCACACCGGGGAGCTGTTTTTT
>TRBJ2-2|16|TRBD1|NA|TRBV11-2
CASSSPDRVNTGELFF
TGTGCCAGCAGCTCCCCGGACAGGGTGAACACCGGGGAGCTGTTTTTT
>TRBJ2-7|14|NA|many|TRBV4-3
CASSQDNSGYEQYF
TGCGCCAGCAGCCAAGATAATTCCGGCTACGAGCAGTACTTC
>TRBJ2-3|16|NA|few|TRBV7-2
CASSPYLTSYTDTQYF
TGTGCCAGCAGCCCATATCTAACTAGCTACACAGATACGCAGTATTTT
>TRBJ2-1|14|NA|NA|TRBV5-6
CASSLRDRLSEQFF
TGTGCCAGCAGCCTCCGGGACCGCCTTAGTGAGCAGTTCTTC
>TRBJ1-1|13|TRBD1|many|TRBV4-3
CASSQVSGGEAFF
TGCGCCAGCAGCCAAGTTTCAGGGGGTGAAGCTTTCTTT
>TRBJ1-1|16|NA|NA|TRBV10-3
CAIRPPLGSLNTEAFF
TGTGCCATCAGACCCCCGCTGGGCAGCCTGAACACTGAAGCTTTCTTT
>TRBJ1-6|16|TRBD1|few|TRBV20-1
CSARDTRTGGNSPLHF
TGCAGTGCTAGAGACACTCGGACAGGGGGTAATTCACCCCTCCACTTT
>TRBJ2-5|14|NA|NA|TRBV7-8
CASSLGGSKETQYF
TGTGCCAGCAGCTTAGGGGGATCAAAAGAGACCCAGTACTTC
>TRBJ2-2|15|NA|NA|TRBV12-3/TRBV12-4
CASNYHGQNTGELFF
TGTGCCAGCAATTACCACGGACAGAACACCGGGGAGCTGTTTTTT
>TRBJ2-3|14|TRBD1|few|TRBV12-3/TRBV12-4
CASGRGHVADTQYF
TGTGCCAGCGGAAGGGGGCATGTGGCAGATACGCAGTATTTT
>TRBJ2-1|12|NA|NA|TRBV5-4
CASSKESNEQFF
TGTGCCAGCAGCAAGGAGAGTAATGAGCAGTTCTTC
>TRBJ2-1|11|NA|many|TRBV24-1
CATSDLHEQFF
TGTGCCACCAGTGATTTGCATGAGCAGTTCTTC
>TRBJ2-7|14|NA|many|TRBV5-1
CASSLIPGQYEQYF
TGCGCCAGCAGCTTGATCCCAGGGCAATACGAGCAGTACTTC
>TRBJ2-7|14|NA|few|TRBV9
CASSTLPRAGEQYF
TGTGCCAGCAGCACTCTCCCCCGAGCGGGCGAGCAGTACTTC
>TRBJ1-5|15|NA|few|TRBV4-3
CASSQDRAVNQPQHF
TGCGCCAGCAGCCAAGATCGGGCAGTCAATCAGCCCCAGCATTTT
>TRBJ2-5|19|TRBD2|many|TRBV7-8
CASSQLGLAGTQYQETQYF
TGTGCCAGCAGCCAACTCGGACTAGCGGGGACACAGTACCAAGAGACCCAGTACTTC
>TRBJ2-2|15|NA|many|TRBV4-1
CASSQGAKNTGELFF
TGCGCCAGCAGCCAGGGGGCTAAGAACACCGGGGAGCTGTTTTTT
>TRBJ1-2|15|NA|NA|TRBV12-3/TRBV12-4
CASSFEILGNYGYTF
TGTGCCAGCAGTTTCGAAATTCTCGGTAACTATGGCTACACCTTC
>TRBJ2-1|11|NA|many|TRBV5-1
CASSQGPEQFF
TGCGCCAGCAGCCAGGGGCCTGAGCAGTTCTTC
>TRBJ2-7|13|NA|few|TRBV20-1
CSASGPSSYEQYF
TGCAGTGCTAGCGGCCCGAGCTCCTACGAGCAGTACTTC
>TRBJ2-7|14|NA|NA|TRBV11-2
CASSQISGRAEQYF
TGTGCCAGCAGCCAGATTAGCGGCAGGGCCGAGCAGTACTTC
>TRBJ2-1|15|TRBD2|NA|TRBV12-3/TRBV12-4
CASSLVTGGRYEQFF
TGTGCCAGCAGTCTTGTGACGGGGGGGCGCTATGAGCAGTTCTTC
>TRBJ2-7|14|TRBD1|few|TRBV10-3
CAISDGTGLNEQYF
TGTGCCATCAGTGACGGGACAGGGCTTAACGAGCAGTACTTC
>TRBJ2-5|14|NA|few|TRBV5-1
CASSLGGERETQYF
TGCGCCAGCAGCTTGGGGGGAGAAAGGGAGACCCAGTACTTC
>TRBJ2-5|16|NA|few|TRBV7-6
CASSLNIQAGGETQYF
TGTGCCAGCAGCTTAAACATACAGGCCGGAGGGGAGACCCAGTACTTC
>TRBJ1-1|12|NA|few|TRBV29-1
CSVNRMNTEAFF
TGCAGCGTTAACCGGATGAACACTGAAGCTTTCTTT
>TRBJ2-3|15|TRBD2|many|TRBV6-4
CASSATSGGTDTQYF
TGTGCCAGCAGTGCAACTAGCGGGGGCACAGATACGCAGTATTTT
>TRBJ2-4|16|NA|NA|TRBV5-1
CASSFGPGAAKNIQYF
TGCGCCAGCAGCTTCGGCCCGGGGGCAGCCAAAAACATTCAGTACTTC
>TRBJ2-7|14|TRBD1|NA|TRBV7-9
CASSSAGQGPEQYF
TGTGCCAGCAGCTCGGCTGGACAGGGACCCGAGCAGTACTTC